The 14 T cell receptor beta chains listed next were all sequenced from one sample in a study of lymphopenia after photon versus proton radiotherapy. Clones were sequenced by immunoSEQ multiplex PCR, and TCRdb holds only the in-frame ones, with some missing. The sample includes roughly 76,000 clones, 85% to 95% of them seen just once. Sequencing used peripheral blood, obtained from a patient treated with photon-based radiotherapy. Receptors were obtained from a woman in her forties with cholangiocarcinoma.

This chain links TRBV5-1 with TRBJ2-3, with TRBD1 matching 8 bases. V shed 2 bases and J 0 bases; nucleotides not matched to a gene: 2. The germline V gene encodes CDR1 SGHRS and CDR2 YFSETQ. The CDR3 loop spans 15 amino acids. CDR3 bases: TGCGCCAGCAGCTTAGGACAGGGCAGCACAGATACGCAGTATTTT. Protein sequence: CASSLGQGSTDTQYF.

The chain has TRBV28 and TRBJ2-5, with 7 bases fitting TRBD1. J gave up 5 bases and V 5 bases, and 11 bases lay outside the gene matches. Germline CDR1 and CDR2: MDHEN and SYDVKM. This CDR3 is 15 amino acids long. CDR3 residues: CASSRWKGGAETQYF. CDR3 nucleotides: TGTGCCAGCAGTCGTTGGAAAGGGGGCGCGGAGACCCAGTACTTC. The full variable domain, in which reference TRBV28 and TRBJ2-5 provide the parts outside the CDR3, is DVKVTQSSRYLVKRTGEKVFLECVQDMDHENMFWYRQDPGLGLRLIYFSYDVKMKEKGDIPEGYSVSREKKERFSLILESASTNQTSMYLCASSRWKGGAETQYFGPGTRLLVL.

The genes are TRBV5-1 and TRBJ2-1, with D possibly called TRBD1 or TRBD2 (5 bases each). The V end was cut by 3 bases, the J end by 3 bases, with 28 bases between. CDR3 size: 20 residues. The V gene's germline CDR1 is SGHRS and CDR2 YFSETQ. The CDR3, as DNA: TGCGCCAGCAGCTCTCCGGGGCGTTTTCCGGGGAGACGACGCTACAATGAGCAGTTCTTC. This codes for CASSSPGRFPGRRRYNEQFF.

This chain connects TRBV6-6 to TRBJ2-7, with TRBD2 as a possible D gene (6 bases). The CDR3 extends over 15 amino acids. Germline V gives CDR1 MNHNY, CDR2 SVGAGI (reference sequence). Trimming removed 2 bases at V and 4 bases at J, with 15 bases between. The CDR3 loop reads CASSYGSEGPYEQYF. The CDR3, as DNA: TGTGCCAGCAGTTACGGGTCGGAGGGACCATACGAGCAGTACTTC.

A remark on this clone: The same CDR3 also results from other DNA sequences found in this sample. The V and J genes are TRBV7-2 and TRBJ1-2; D might be TRBD1 (6 bases). Trimming took off 5 bases at V and 8 bases at J, with 15 bases between the two ends. CDR3 size: 13 residues. Germline V gene data show CDR1 as SGHTA and CDR2 as FQGNSA. In DNA form, the CDR3 reads TGTGCCAGCAGCCTAGAGGGGGAGAGCGGCTACACCTTC. Translation: CASSLEGESGYTF.

V is TRBV6-9 and J is TRBJ1-5; 7 positions agree with TRBD1. Trimming cost V 3 bases and J 5 bases; bases outside gene matches: 13. The CDR3 consists of 17 residues. Germline-derived CDR1 and CDR2 are MNHGY and SVAAGI. The CDR3 sequence is CASSYLYPTGTYQPQHF. For the CDR3, the DNA is TGTGCCAGCAGTTACCTATACCCGACAGGGACTTATCAGCCCCAGCATTTT.

This clone was seen just once. The chain couples TRBV20-1 to TRBJ2-1; D remains unclear. The CDR3 has 10 amino acids. Germline V gives CDR1 DFQATT, CDR2 SNEGSKA (reference sequence). V was shortened by 6 bases and J by 4 bases, with 4 bases between the two germline ends. The CDR3 region has the DNA TGCAGTGCCAGGTACAATGAGCAGTTCTTC. Amino acid sequence: CSARYNEQFF.

The chain has TRBV9 and TRBJ2-1, with TRBD1 identical over 9 bases. CDR3 length equals 16 residues. The germline V gene encodes CDR1 SGDLS and CDR2 YYNGEE. J was trimmed by 4 bases and V by 2 bases; bases with no gene match: 7. Written as DNA, the CDR3 is TGTGCCAGCAGCGTCGATCGGGACAGGGTGTACAATGAGCAGTTCTTC. This encodes CASSVDRDRVYNEQFF.

This clone was picked up one time. This chain joins TRBV7-2 and TRBJ1-6; TRBD1 is a possible D gene (5 bases). The V and J ends lost 1 base and 10 bases respectively, with 11 bases between them. CDR3 size: 14 residues. The germline CDR1 and CDR2 sequences are SGHTA and FQGNSA. CDR3 sequence: CASSLVVRGSPLHF. The CDR3 coding sequence is TGTGCCAGCAGCTTAGTGGTAAGGGGATCACCCCTCCACTTT. Complete variable domain (other parts from reference TRBV7-2 and TRBJ1-6): GAGVSQSPSNKVTEKGKDVELRCDPISGHTALYWYRQSLGQGLEFLIYFQGNSAPDKSGLPSDRFSAERTGGSVSTLTIQRTQQEDSAVYLCASSLVVRGSPLHFGNGTRLTVT.

This chain links TRBV11-2 with TRBJ1-6, with D possibly being TRBD1 (6 bases). Germline CDR1 SGHAT, CDR2 FQNNGV. The V end was cut by 0 bases, the J end by 3 bases, with 6 bases between. The CDR3 runs 15 residues. CDR3 DNA sequence: TGTGCCAGCAGCTTAGAGGACAGCTATAATTCACCCCTCCACTTT. It specifies CASSLEDSYNSPLHF.

V gene TRBV23-1 combines with J gene TRBJ1-1, with 8 bases identical to TRBD1. TRBV23-1 belongs to the ORF category, with a function that is uncertain. This CDR3 is 14 amino acids long. The V segment lost 3 bases and the J segment 7 bases; nucleotides outside the gene matches: 7. The CDR3 bases are TGCGCCAGCAGTCATTGTGACAGGGGTAATGAAGCTTTCTTT. Translating it yields CASSHCDRGNEAFF.

The chain combines TRBV7-9 with TRBJ1-1; D is ambiguous. V was cut by 1 base and J by 0 bases, with 0 bases left in between. The V gene's germline CDR1 is SEHNR and CDR2 FQNEAQ (reference sequence). CDR3 length: 12 amino acids. The CDR3 here is CASSLVNTEAFF. CDR3 in DNA: TGTGCCAGCAGCTTAGTGAACACTGAAGCTTTCTTT.

The chain carries TRBV28 and TRBJ2-7; 7 nucleotides align to TRBD2. Germline V gene lookup returns CDR1 MDHEN and CDR2 SYDVKM. The CDR3 runs 17 residues. J lost 2 bases, V lost 2 bases, and 12 bases had no gene match. The CDR3 spells CASSLPPRAGLTYEQYF. The CDR3 bases are TGTGCCAGCAGTTTACCCCCCCGAGCGGGGCTTACCTACGAGCAGTACTTC. The whole variable domain, remainder taken from reference TRBV28 and TRBJ2-7, is DVKVTQSSRYLVKRTGEKVFLECVQDMDHENMFWYRQDPGLGLRLIYFSYDVKMKEKGDIPEGYSVSREKKERFSLILESASTNQTSMYLCASSLPPRAGLTYEQYFGPGTRLTVT.

The chain links TRBV18 to TRBJ2-2; tentative D call: TRBD1 (6 bases). V was shortened by 11 bases and J by 1 base, with 14 bases between the two germline ends. The germline gives CDR1 KGHSH, CDR2 LQKENI. This CDR3 comprises 14 residues. The CDR3 DNA reads as TGTGCCTCTTCGAAGGACAGGAACACCGGGGAGCTGTTTTTT. This codes for CASSKDRNTGELFF.